The 26 T cell receptor beta chains listed next were all sequenced from one sample in a study of CD8 T cells in Susac syndrome. An amount of RNA that ranged from roughly 0.45 to 1 ug was reverse transcribed with random hexamers. TCRdb passed the immunoSEQ multiplex PCR reads through MiXCR, listing each CDR3 protein once. This table has over 150,000 distinct CDR3 sequences, roughly 94% appearing once. Specimen: CD4+ T cells from PBMCs. The receptors stem from a human donor with Susac syndrome.

This rearrangement joins TRBV5-8 to TRBJ2-5; weak D call: TRBD2 (6 bases). The V and J ends lost 0 bases and 2 bases respectively, with 11 bases between them. In germline, CDR1 is SGHTS, CDR2 YDEGEE. The CDR3 spans 15 residues. The CDR3 DNA follows: TGTGCCAGCAGCTTGGGGTCAGGGAGGCAAGAGACCCAGTACTTC. Its protein is CASSLGSGRQETQYF.

CDR3 residues: CASSPARWGGSGNTIYF. The CDR3 DNA follows: TGTGCCAGCTCACCAGCACGGTGGGGGGGCTCTGGAAACACCATATATTTT. The chain uses TRBV18 and TRBJ1-3; D may be TRBD1 (5 bases). The V and J ends lost 2 bases and 0 bases respectively, with 14 bases between them. The CDR3 is 17 residues long. Germline V gene data show CDR1 as KGHSH and CDR2 as LQKENI.

V usage is TRBV2 and J usage is TRBJ1-2; D unresolved. The CDR3 consists of 13 residues. Germline lookup yields CDR1 SNHLY and CDR2 FYNNEI. The V end lost 2 bases, the J end lost 4 bases, and 8 bases lay between the germline ends. Written as DNA, the CDR3 is TGTGCCAGCAGTGAAAGAAGGACCTATGGCTACACCTTC. Translating gives CASSERRTYGYTF. Using reference TRBV2 and TRBJ1-2 for the parts outside the CDR3, the full variable domain is EPEVTQTPSHQVTQMGQEVILRCVPISNHLYFYWYRQILGQKVEFLVSFYNNEISEKSEIFDDQFSVERPDGSNFTLKIRSTKLEDSAMYFCASSERRTYGYTFGSGTRLTVV.

The chain recombines TRBV7-2 with TRBJ1-2, with D perhaps TRBD1 (6 bases). This CDR3 has 12 residues. Germline CDR1 is SGHTA and CDR2 is FQGNSA. Trimming left V 5 bases short and J 8 bases short, with 12 bases between. The CDR3 here is CASSVQGEGYTF. The CDR3 DNA reads as TGTGCCAGCAGCGTACAGGGAGAAGGCTACACCTTC.

V gene TRBV6-2 or TRBV6-3 combines with J gene TRBJ2-2; possible D gene TRBD1, 5 bases. Trimming cost V 6 bases and J 7 bases, with 12 bases left between them. Germline lookup yields CDR1 MNHEY and CDR2 SVGEGT. CDR3 length: 13 residues. In DNA, the CDR3 is TGTGCCAGCAGGCCAGGGTCTCACGGGGAGCTGTTTTTT. Residues: CASRPGSHGELFF.

The chain links TRBV18 to TRBJ1-1; maybe TRBD1 (6 bases). Trimming shortened V by 6 bases and J by 6 bases, and 17 bases separated the two germline ends. CDR1 and CDR2 (germline): KGHSH, LQKENI. CDR3 length: 14 residues. DNA of the CDR3: TGTGCCAGCTCCCCCGACAGGCTAGGCTCTGAAGCTTTCTTT. Protein sequence: CASSPDRLGSEAFF.

Comment on this clonotype: A junction end diverges from the germline sequence, so it may reflect a read error. The rearrangement joins TRBV30 to TRBJ2-1; D might be TRBD2 (5 bases). Per germline, CDR1 GTSNPN and CDR2 SVGIG (reference sequence). The CDR3 length is 12 residues. The CDR3 coding sequence is TGTGTCTGGAGTGAGAGGGCGCATGAGCAGTTCTTC. Protein product: CVWSERAHEQFF.

This clonotype was seen only once. The CDR3 DNA sequence: TGTGCCAGCAGACGCACGGGAGGGAAAGAGACCCAGTACTTC. Residues: CASRRTGGKETQYF. J is TRBJ2-5 and V is TRBV6-6, with TRBD2 matching over 8 bases. V lost 6 bases and J lost 3; bases outside the gene matches: 6. The CDR3 contains 14 residues. Germline CDR1 reads MNHNY; CDR2 reads SVGAGI (reference sequence).

The chain employs TRBV20-1 and TRBJ1-5; 10 positions agree with TRBD1. V shed 1 base and J 0 bases; nucleotides not matched to a gene: 3. This CDR3 has 16 amino acids. The germline V gene encodes CDR1 DFQATT and CDR2 SNEGSKA (reference sequence). The CDR3: CSARGDRGYSNQPQHF. The CDR3 DNA reads TGCAGTGCTAGAGGGGACAGGGGTTATAGCAATCAGCCCCAGCATTTT.

The CDR3 sequence is CATRPGQRTWGPYEQYF. CDR3 nucleotide sequence: TGTGCCACCAGGCCGGGACAGAGGACCTGGGGCCCCTACGAGCAGTACTTC. The V and J genes are TRBV15 and TRBJ2-7; 7 bases line up with TRBD1. V shed 6 bases and J 2 bases; nucleotides not matched to a gene: 16. The CDR3 is made up of 17 amino acids. Germline CDR1 and CDR2: LNHNV and YYDKDF (reference sequence).

The chain carries TRBV20-1 and TRBJ2-1; 8 nucleotides match TRBD2. V lost 1 base and J lost 1; bases outside the gene matches: 6. The germline CDR1 and CDR2 sequences are DFQATT and SNEGSKA (reference sequence). This CDR3 spans 16 amino acids. The CDR3 nucleotides read TGCAGTGCTAGAGTAGAGACTAGCGCTTCCTACAATGAGCAGTTCTTC. Protein product: CSARVETSASYNEQFF.

V and J are TRBV14 and TRBJ1-2; no clear D. Germline V gene lookup returns CDR1 SGHDN and CDR2 FVKESK. The CDR3 runs 14 residues. The V end was cut by 4 bases, the J end by 0 bases, with 9 bases between. The CDR3 DNA sequence: TGTGCCAGCAGCCCGGGAGTTACTAACTATGGCTACACCTTC. It is translated as CASSPGVTNYGYTF.

The chain employs TRBV28 and TRBJ2-7; D is perhaps TRBD1 or TRBD2 (6 bases each). The germline V gene has CDR1 MDHEN and CDR2 SYDVKM. The CDR3 covers 14 residues. Trimming left V 7 bases short and J 2 bases short, with 15 bases between. The DNA for the CDR3 is TGTGCCAGCAACCATGGAGGGGGACCCTACGAGCAGTACTTC. It translates to CASNHGGGPYEQYF.

The chain couples TRBV10-3 to TRBJ2-1; D not resolved. Trimming removed 4 bases at V and 6 bases at J, with 10 bases between. The germline V gene encodes CDR1 ENHRY and CDR2 SYGVKD. The CDR3 totals 13 residues. CDR3 residues: CAISGADGNEQFF. In nucleotides, the CDR3 is TGTGCCATCAGTGGGGCCGATGGCAATGAGCAGTTCTTC.

The V and J genes are TRBV27 and TRBJ1-1; D gene unclear. The V gene lost 0 bases and the J gene lost 9 bases, with 11 bases spanning the gap. The CDR3 is 13 amino acids. Germline V gene data show CDR1 as MNHEY and CDR2 as SMNVEV (reference sequence). CDR3 sequence: CASSLSVRVKAFF. In DNA, the CDR3 is TGTGCCAGCAGTTTATCAGTCCGGGTGAAAGCTTTCTTT.

This sequence joins TRBV2 and TRBJ2-5; tentative D call: TRBD2 (5 bases). Germline CDR1 is SNHLY and CDR2 is FYNNEI. The CDR3 has 14 residues. V was clipped by 6 bases and J by 1 base, with 12 bases between them. CDR3: CASRKETSQETQYF. The CDR3 coding sequence is TGTGCCAGCAGGAAGGAAACTAGCCAAGAGACCCAGTACTTC.

This chain joins TRBV28 and TRBJ2-7; 7 bases agree with TRBD1. This CDR3 region has 15 residues. V was pared by 3 bases and J by 0 bases, with 5 bases of the junction left unmatched. CDR1 and CDR2 (germline): MDHEN, SYDVKM. CDR3 amino acids: CASSLTGPLSYEQYF. CDR3 DNA: TGTGCCAGCAGTTTGACAGGGCCCCTCTCCTACGAGCAGTACTTC.

V usage is TRBV7-9 and J usage is TRBJ2-7; the D gene could be TRBD1 or TRBD2 (5 bases each). Trimming removed 3 bases from V and 2 bases from J, with 11 bases in between. The germline CDR1 and CDR2 sequences are SEHNR and FQNEAQ (reference sequence). The CDR3 extends over 14 amino acids. CDR3 bases: TGTGCCAGCAGCTTCTTAGGGGAGCCCTACGAGCAGTACTTC. Translated: CASSFLGEPYEQYF.

The V and J genes are TRBV7-6 and TRBJ2-1; possibly TRBD1 for D (6 bases). The CDR3 is 16 residues long. The V gene lost 5 bases and the J gene lost 1 base, with 15 bases spanning the gap. The germline V gene has CDR1 SGHVS and CDR2 FNYEAQ. Here the CDR3 reads CASSGLQGPSYNEQFF. CDR3 coding DNA: TGTGCCAGCAGCGGTCTTCAGGGGCCTTCCTACAATGAGCAGTTCTTC.

This clonotype was counted once. CDR3 sequence reads: CSARGMTEGLAETQYF. The CDR3 nucleotides read TGCAGTGCTAGAGGCATGACCGAGGGACTGGCCGAGACCCAGTACTTC. The chain employs TRBV20-1 and TRBJ2-5, with TRBD2 as a possible D gene (6 bases). V shed 1 base and J shed 5 bases, with 20 bases lying between them. Germline CDR1 DFQATT, CDR2 SNEGSKA (reference sequence). The CDR3 is 16 residues long.

This clonotype was found a few times. This rearrangement joins TRBV19 to TRBJ1-2; D gene ambiguous. V was shortened by 3 bases and J by 0 bases, with 8 bases between the two germline ends. Per the germline V gene, CDR1 is LNHDA and CDR2 is SQIVND (reference sequence). CDR3 length: 14 residues. CDR3 sequence: CASSIRTANYGYTF. The CDR3 DNA reads as TGTGCCAGTAGTATCCGCACAGCTAACTATGGCTACACCTTC.

J is TRBJ2-3 and V is TRBV20-1, with D tentatively TRBD1 or TRBD2 (5 bases each). The germline V gene encodes CDR1 DFQATT and CDR2 SNEGSKA (reference sequence). Trimming cost V 1 base and J 2 bases, with 13 bases left between them. CDR3 length: 15 amino acids. The CDR3: CSARVLVGPTDTQYF. Written as DNA, the CDR3 is TGCAGTGCTAGAGTTTTAGTGGGACCCACAGATACGCAGTATTTT.

V and J are TRBV29-1 and TRBJ2-7, with 7 bases that match TRBD2. The CDR3 is 15 amino acids. Looked up from germline, CDR1 is SQVTM and CDR2 is ANQGSEA. J was trimmed by 8 bases and V by 6 bases; bases with no gene match: 19. As DNA, the CDR3 is TGCAGCGTCGGATCATTCCTAGAGGGGAGGGGACAGCAGTACTTC. Its protein is CSVGSFLEGRGQQYF.

The rearrangement links TRBV4-2 to TRBJ1-2; possibly TRBD1 for D (6 bases). Trimming left V 1 base short and J 8 bases short, with 17 bases between. Germline CDR1 and CDR2: LGHNA and YNFKEQ. This CDR3 spans 15 amino acids. The CDR3 loop reads CASSQGGRGMAGYTF. DNA for the CDR3: TGTGCCAGCAGCCAAGGGGGGCGGGGAATGGCGGGCTACACCTTC.

The rearrangement joins TRBV6-1 to TRBJ1-5; 11 bases agree with TRBD1. V shed 8 bases and J 4 bases; nucleotides not matched to a gene: 10. Germline V gives CDR1 MNHNS, CDR2 SASEGT. The CDR3 length is 16 residues. The CDR3 DNA sequence: TGTGCCAGCGGCCCCTTGGACAGGGGGCTTAATCAGCCCCAGCATTTT. Translating it yields CASGPLDRGLNQPQHF.

J is TRBJ2-5 and V is TRBV29-1, with a tentative D call TRBD2 (6 bases). This CDR3 is 16 amino acids long. Between the trimmed V and J ends, which lost 3 bases and 5 bases, there was a span of 22 bases. The germline V gene has CDR1 SQVTM and CDR2 ANQGSEA. CDR3 in DNA: TGCAGCGTTGAGGAGGGTGGTAGGTCTGCCCGGGAGACCCAGTACTTC. This translates into CSVEEGGRSARETQYF.